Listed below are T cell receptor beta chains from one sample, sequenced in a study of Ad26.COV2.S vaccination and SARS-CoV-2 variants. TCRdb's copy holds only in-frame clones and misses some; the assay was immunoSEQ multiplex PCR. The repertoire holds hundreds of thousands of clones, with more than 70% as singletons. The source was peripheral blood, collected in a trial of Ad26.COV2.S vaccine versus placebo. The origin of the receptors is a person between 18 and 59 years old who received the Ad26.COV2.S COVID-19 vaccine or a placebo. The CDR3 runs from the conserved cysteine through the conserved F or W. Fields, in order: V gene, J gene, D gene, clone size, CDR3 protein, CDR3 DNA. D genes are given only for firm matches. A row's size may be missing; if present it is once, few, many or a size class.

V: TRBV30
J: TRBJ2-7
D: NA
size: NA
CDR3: CAWAPSRYEQYF
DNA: TGTGCCTGGGCCCCGTCCCGCTACGAGCAGTACTTC

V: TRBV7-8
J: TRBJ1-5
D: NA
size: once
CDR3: CASSLGQTSNQPQHF
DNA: TGTGCCAGCAGCTTAGGACAGACTAGCAATCAGCCCCAGCATTTT

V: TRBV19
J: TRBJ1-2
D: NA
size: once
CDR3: CASSLQNHYGYTF
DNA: TGTGCCAGTAGTTTACAGAACCACTATGGCTACACCTTC

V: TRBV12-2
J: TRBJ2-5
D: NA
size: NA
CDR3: CASLYSQETQYF
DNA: TGTGCAAGTCTCTACAGCCAAGAGACCCAGTACTTC

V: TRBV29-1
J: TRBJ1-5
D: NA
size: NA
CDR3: CSVVIQSNQPQHF
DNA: TGCAGCGTTGTGATACAAAGCAATCAGCCCCAGCATTTT

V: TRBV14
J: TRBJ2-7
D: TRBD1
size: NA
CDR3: CASSPWLQGADEQYF
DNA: TGTGCCAGCAGCCCATGGTTACAGGGGGCGGACGAGCAGTACTTC

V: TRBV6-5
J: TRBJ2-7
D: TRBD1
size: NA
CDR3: CASSYVDRVEQYF
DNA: TGTGCCAGCAGTTACGTGGACAGGGTCGAGCAGTACTTC

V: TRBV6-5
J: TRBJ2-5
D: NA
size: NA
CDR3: CASTRSSGQETQYF
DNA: TGTGCCAGCACCCGATCCAGCGGCCAAGAGACCCAGTACTTC

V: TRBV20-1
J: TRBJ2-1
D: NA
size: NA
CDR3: CSAQSRNEQFF
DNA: TGCAGTGCGCAAAGTAGGAATGAGCAGTTCTTC

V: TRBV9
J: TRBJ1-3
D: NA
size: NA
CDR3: CASSVVPYSGNTIYF
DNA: TGTGCCAGCAGCGTAGTCCCCTACTCTGGAAACACCATATATTTT

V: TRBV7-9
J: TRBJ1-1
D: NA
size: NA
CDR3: CASSPWGPGDTEAFF
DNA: TGTGCCAGCAGCCCCTGGGGCCCGGGGGACACTGAAGCTTTCTTT

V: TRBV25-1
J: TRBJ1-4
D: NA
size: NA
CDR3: CASSEGRGRRNEKLFF
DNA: TGTGCCAGCAGTGAAGGTAGAGGACGGAGAAATGAAAAACTGTTTTTT

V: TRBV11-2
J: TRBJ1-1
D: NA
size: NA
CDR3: CASSRWPGQYEAFF
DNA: TGTGCCAGCAGCCGTTGGCCCGGGCAATACGAAGCTTTCTTT

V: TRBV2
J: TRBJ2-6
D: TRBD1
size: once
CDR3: CASSGTGTGANVLTF
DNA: TGTGCCAGCAGTGGGACAGGGACCGGGGCCAACGTCCTGACTTTC

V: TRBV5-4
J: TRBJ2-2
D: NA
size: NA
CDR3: CASRRDTGELFF
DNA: TGTGCCAGCAGAAGAGACACCGGGGAGCTGTTTTTT

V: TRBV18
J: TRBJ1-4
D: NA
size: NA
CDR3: CASSGVNEKLFF
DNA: TGTGCCAGCTCAGGAGTTAATGAAAAACTGTTTTTT

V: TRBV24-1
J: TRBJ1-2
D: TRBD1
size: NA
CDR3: CATSASGGSGYTF
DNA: TGTGCCACCAGTGCGTCAGGGGGCAGTGGCTACACCTTC

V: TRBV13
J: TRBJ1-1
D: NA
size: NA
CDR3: CASSPRPTGGAFF
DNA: TGTGCCAGCAGCCCTAGACCGACCGGAGGAGCTTTCTTT

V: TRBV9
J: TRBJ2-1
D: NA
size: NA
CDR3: CASSPPNEQFF
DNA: TGTGCCAGCAGCCCCCCCAATGAGCAGTTCTTC

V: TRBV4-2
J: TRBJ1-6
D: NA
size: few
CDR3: CASSPRSSYNSPLHF
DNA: TGTGCCAGCAGCCCCAGGAGCTCCTATAATTCACCCCTCCACTTT

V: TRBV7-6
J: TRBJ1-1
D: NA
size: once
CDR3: CASSLGPPGGTEAFF
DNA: TGTGCCAGCAGCTTAGGGCCCCCTGGAGGGACTGAAGCTTTCTTT

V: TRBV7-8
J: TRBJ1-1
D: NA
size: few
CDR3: CASSLEGNTEAFF
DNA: TGTGCCAGCAGCTTAGAAGGAAACACTGAAGCTTTCTTT

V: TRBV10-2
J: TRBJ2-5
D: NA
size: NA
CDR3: CASRDRWPTDETQYF
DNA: TGCGCCAGCAGGGATCGGTGGCCTACGGACGAGACCCAGTACTTC

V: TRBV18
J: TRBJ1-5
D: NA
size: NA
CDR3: CASSPAENQPQHF
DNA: TGTGCCAGCTCACCAGCGGAGAATCAGCCCCAGCATTTT

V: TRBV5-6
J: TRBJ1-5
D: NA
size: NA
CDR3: CASSPQGYQPQHF
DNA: TGTGCCAGCAGCCCACAGGGATATCAGCCCCAGCATTTT

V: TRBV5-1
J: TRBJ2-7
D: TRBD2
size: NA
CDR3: CASSFSTSGGPYEQYF
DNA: TGCGCCAGCAGCTTCTCGACTAGCGGGGGCCCCTACGAGCAGTACTTC

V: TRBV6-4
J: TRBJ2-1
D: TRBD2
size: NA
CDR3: CASSSSGEHNEQFF
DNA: TGTGCCAGCAGTTCTAGCGGGGAGCACAATGAGCAGTTCTTC

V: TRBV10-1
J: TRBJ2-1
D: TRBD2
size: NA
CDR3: CASSSGTSGYNEQFF
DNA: TGCGCCAGCAGCTCCGGGACTAGCGGTTACAATGAGCAGTTCTTC

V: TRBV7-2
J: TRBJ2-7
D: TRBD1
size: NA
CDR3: CASSIGTGNYEQYF
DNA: TGTGCCAGCAGCATCGGGACAGGGAACTACGAGCAGTACTTC

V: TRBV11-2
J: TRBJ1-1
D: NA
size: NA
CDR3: CASSLGGREAFF
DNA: TGTGCCAGCAGCTTAGGGGGACGGGAAGCTTTCTTT

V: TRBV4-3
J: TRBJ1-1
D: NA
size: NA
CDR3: CASSPRTRGDTEAFF
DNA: TGCGCCAGCAGCCCCCGGACGCGGGGAGACACTGAAGCTTTCTTT

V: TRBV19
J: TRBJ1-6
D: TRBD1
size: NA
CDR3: CASSRDRGNSPLHF
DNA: TGTGCCAGTAGTAGGGACAGGGGTAATTCACCCCTCCACTTT

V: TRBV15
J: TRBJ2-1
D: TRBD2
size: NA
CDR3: CATSRGPRLAGGPKQFF
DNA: TGTGCCACCAGCAGAGGGCCCCGACTAGCGGGAGGGCCGAAGCAGTTCTTC

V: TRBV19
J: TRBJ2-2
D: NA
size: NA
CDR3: CASTRDWNTGELFF
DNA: TGTGCCAGTACCCGGGACTGGAACACCGGGGAGCTGTTTTTT

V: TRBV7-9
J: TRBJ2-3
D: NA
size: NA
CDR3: CASSRSGSSTDTQYF
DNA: TGTGCCAGCAGCCGGAGCGGGTCTAGCACAGATACGCAGTATTTT

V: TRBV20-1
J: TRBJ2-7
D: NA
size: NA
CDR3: CSASGPTTYEQYF
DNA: TGCAGTGCTAGTGGTCCGACTACCTACGAGCAGTACTTC

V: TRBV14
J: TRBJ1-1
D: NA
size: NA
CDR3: CASSQSVWGADTEAFF
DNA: TGTGCCAGCAGCCAATCAGTTTGGGGGGCCGACACTGAAGCTTTCTTT

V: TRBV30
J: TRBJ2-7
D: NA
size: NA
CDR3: CAWSRGAQYEQYF
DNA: TGTGCCTGGAGCCGGGGCGCCCAATACGAGCAGTACTTC

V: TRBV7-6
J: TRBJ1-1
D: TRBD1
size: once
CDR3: CASSLGTGITEAFF
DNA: TGTGCCAGCAGCTTAGGGACAGGGATTACTGAAGCTTTCTTT

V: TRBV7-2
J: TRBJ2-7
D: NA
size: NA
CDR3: CASSLRGAPSSYEQYF
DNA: TGTGCCAGCAGCTTACGGGGGGCTCCGAGCTCCTACGAGCAGTACTTC

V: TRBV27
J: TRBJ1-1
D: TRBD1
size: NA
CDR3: CASSPRTTGAAVNTEAFF
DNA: TGTGCCAGCAGTCCACGGACTACAGGGGCGGCGGTGAACACTGAAGCTTTCTTT

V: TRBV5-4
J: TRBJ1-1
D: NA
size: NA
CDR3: CASSSRLENTEAFF
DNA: TGTGCCAGCAGCTCTCGACTGGAGAACACTGAAGCTTTCTTT

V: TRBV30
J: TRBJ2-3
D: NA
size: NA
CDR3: CAWSVGGGFSDTQYF
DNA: TGTGCCTGGAGTGTAGGCGGCGGGTTCTCAGATACGCAGTATTTT

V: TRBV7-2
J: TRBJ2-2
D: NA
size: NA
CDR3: CASSRGKPGELFF
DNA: TGTGCCAGCAGCCGGGGGAAACCCGGGGAGCTGTTTTTT

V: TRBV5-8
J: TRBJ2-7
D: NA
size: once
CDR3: CASSLGFSYEQYF
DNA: TGTGCCAGCAGCTTGGGATTCTCCTACGAGCAGTACTTC

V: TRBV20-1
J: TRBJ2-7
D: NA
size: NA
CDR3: CSARRTYEQYF
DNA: TGCAGTGCTAGGCGTACCTACGAGCAGTACTTC

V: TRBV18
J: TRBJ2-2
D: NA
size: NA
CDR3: CASSPDRTGELFF
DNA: TGTGCCAGCTCACCAGATCGCACCGGGGAGCTGTTTTTT

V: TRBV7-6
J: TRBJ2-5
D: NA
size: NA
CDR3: CASSLGPRRGQETQYF
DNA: TGTGCCAGCAGCTTAGGCCCAAGACGGGGCCAAGAGACCCAGTACTTC

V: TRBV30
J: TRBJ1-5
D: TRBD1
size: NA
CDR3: CAWKTGTGLNQPQHF
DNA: TGTGCCTGGAAAACCGGGACAGGGCTCAATCAGCCCCAGCATTTT

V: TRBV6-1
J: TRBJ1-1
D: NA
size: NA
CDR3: CASSEHWGTEAFF
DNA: TGTGCCAGCAGTGAACACTGGGGCACTGAAGCTTTCTTT

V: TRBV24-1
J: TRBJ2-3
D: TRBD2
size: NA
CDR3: CATTSGNADTQYF
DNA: TGTGCCACCACTAGCGGGAACGCAGATACGCAGTATTTT

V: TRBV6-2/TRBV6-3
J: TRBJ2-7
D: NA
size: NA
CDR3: CASSYSTDEQYF
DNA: TGTGCCAGCAGTTACTCGACCGACGAGCAGTACTTC

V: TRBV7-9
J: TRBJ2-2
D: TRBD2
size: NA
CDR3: CAREGLANTGELFF
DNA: TGTGCCAGGGAAGGACTAGCGAACACCGGGGAGCTGTTTTTT